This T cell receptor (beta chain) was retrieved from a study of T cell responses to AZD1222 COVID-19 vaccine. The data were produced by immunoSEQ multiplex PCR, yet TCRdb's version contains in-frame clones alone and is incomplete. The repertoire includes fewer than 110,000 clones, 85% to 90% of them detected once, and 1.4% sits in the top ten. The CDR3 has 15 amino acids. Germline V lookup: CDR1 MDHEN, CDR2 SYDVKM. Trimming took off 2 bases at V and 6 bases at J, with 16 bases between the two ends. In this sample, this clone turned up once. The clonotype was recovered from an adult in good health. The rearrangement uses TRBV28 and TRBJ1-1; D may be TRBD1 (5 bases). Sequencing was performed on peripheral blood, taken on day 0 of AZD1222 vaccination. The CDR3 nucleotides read TGTGCCAGCAGTTTAGGGGCCACGCGAGTCCCTGAAGCTTTCTTT. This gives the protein CASSLGATRVPEAFF.